What follows are 26 T cell receptor beta chains derived from one specimen sequenced in a study of blood T cells in healthy people across ages. Sample-barcoded 5' priming and a J-beta primer mix drove a second PCR of about 7 to 11 cycles. TCRdb analysed the 5' RACE reads with MiXCR anew, one entry per CDR3 protein. The sample has hundreds of thousands of distinct CDR3 sequences; 58% are singletons. Material: blood. Receptor source: a man aged 25-40 years in good health.

V gene TRBV20-1 combines with J gene TRBJ1-4; 7 positions agree with TRBD1. The CDR3 is 14 residues long. V shed 2 bases, J shed 5 bases, and the junction held 5 bases outside the gene matches. Germline-derived CDR1 and CDR2 are DFQATT and SNEGSKA (reference sequence). The CDR3 coding sequence is TGCAGTGCTAGATACAGGGGATGGAATGAAAAACTGTTTTTT. Its translation: CSARYRGWNEKLFF.

Only a few counts were recorded for this clonotype. J is TRBJ2-3 and V is TRBV5-1; D is perhaps TRBD1 (6 bases). This CDR3 has 14 amino acids. Germline lookup yields CDR1 SGHRS and CDR2 YFSETQ. Trimming shortened V by 4 bases and J by 4 bases, and 13 bases separated the two germline ends. CDR3 residues: CASSVGRGPDTQYF. For the CDR3, the DNA is TGCGCCAGCAGCGTTGGCAGGGGTCCAGATACGCAGTATTTT. Using reference TRBV5-1 and TRBJ2-3 for the parts outside the CDR3, the full variable domain is KAGVTQTPRYLIKTRGQQVTLSCSPISGHRSVSWYQQTPGQGLQFLFEYFSETQRNKGNFPGRFSGRQFSNSRSEMNVSTLELGDSALYLCASSVGRGPDTQYFGPGTRLTVL.

This clonotype was seen a single time. The CDR3 region is CASSLAYGGGYTF. For the CDR3, the DNA is TGTGCCAGCAGCTTAGCGTATGGGGGAGGCTACACCTTC. The chain combines TRBV7-9 with TRBJ1-2, with a weak D call TRBD1 (5 bases). This CDR3 is 13 amino acids long. The germline CDR1 and CDR2 sequences are SEHNR and FQNEAQ (reference sequence). With 0 bases removed from V and 8 bases from J, the gap between germline ends came to 10 bases.

This clonotype was detected a few times. The chain combines TRBV7-9 with TRBJ2-7, with D possibly TRBD2 on 7 matching bases. This CDR3 is built from 15 residues. Germline CDR1 reads SEHNR; CDR2 reads FQNEAQ (reference sequence). V was trimmed by 0 bases and J by 6 bases, leaving 15 bases between them. The CDR3: CASSLASLGGAEQYF. The CDR3 DNA is TGTGCCAGCAGCTTAGCCAGCCTGGGGGGGGCCGAGCAGTACTTC.

Worth noting for this clonotype: A read error may produce the germline difference seen at one junction end. V gene TRBV15 combines with J gene TRBJ2-1; 12 bases are a match to TRBD2. The germline V gene encodes CDR1 LNHNV and CDR2 YYDKDF (reference sequence). CDR3 length: 16 amino acids. This CDR3 reads CVTSSKGLAGYNEQFF. The CDR3 coding sequence is TGTGTCACCAGCAGTAAGGGACTAGCGGGTTACAATGAGCAGTTCTTC.

This clonotype was seen only once. V gene TRBV7-3 combines with J gene TRBJ2-1; 12 positions agree with TRBD2. The germline V gene has CDR1 SGHTA and CDR2 FQGTGA. The CDR3 is 15 residues long. Losses at the gene ends were 4 bases for V and 9 bases for J; bases not matched to a gene: 7. DNA of the CDR3: TGTGCCAGCAGCTCTAGGTCACTAGCGGGAGGTGAGCAGTTCTTC. Translating gives CASSSRSLAGGEQFF.

V gene TRBV10-3 combines with J gene TRBJ2-5; no clear D gene. CDR3 length: 14 amino acids. V was pared by 8 bases and J by 5 bases, with 18 bases between. Germline values: CDR1 ENHRY, CDR2 SYGVKD. The DNA of the CDR3 is TGTGCCATCCCTTTTCCGCTCCTAAATGAGACCCAGTACTTC. This codes for CAIPFPLLNETQYF.

This clonotype was found a few times. The chain recombines TRBV20-1 with TRBJ2-4; 10 nucleotides agree with TRBD1. With the DNA end fitting TRBJ2-5 better, the J assignment may be wrong. The CDR3 loop spans 14 amino acids. Germline lookup yields CDR1 DFQATT and CDR2 SNEGSKA (reference sequence). CDR3 in amino acids: CSAAGTGVQETQYF. CDR3 DNA sequence: TGCAGTGCAGCCGGGACAGGGGTCCAAGAGACCCAGTACTTC.

Points on this clonotype: A single base separates this from a much larger clone, so it may be a read error. V gene TRBV29-1 combines with J gene TRBJ2-7; D is perhaps TRBD2 (5 bases). Germline loops: CDR1 SQVTM, CDR2 ANQGSEA. The CDR3 sequence is 12 residues long. The V end lost 5 bases, the J end lost 1 base, and 9 bases lay between the germline ends. The CDR3 DNA follows: TGCAGCGTTAAGAGGGCTTCCTACGAGCAGTACTTC. Encoded protein: CSVKRASYEQYF.

This clonotype was seen a few times. The CDR3 bases are TGTGCCAGCAGTACCTCGGGGGGCTCCTACAATGAGCAGTTCTTC. Protein product: CASSTSGGSYNEQFF. The chain links TRBV7-2 to TRBJ2-1; TRBD2 agrees at 7 bases. J was trimmed by 0 bases and V by 6 bases; bases with no gene match: 5. Looked up from germline, CDR1 is SGHTA and CDR2 is FQGNSA. The CDR3 runs to 15 residues.

The V gene is TRBV4-2, the J gene TRBJ2-4; 7 nucleotides line up with TRBD1. The DNA end lines up better with TRBJ2-7; the J call may be wrong. The CDR3 extends over 16 amino acids. The germline V gene encodes CDR1 LGHNA and CDR2 YNFKEQ. For the CDR3, the DNA is TGTGCCAGCAGCCAAGATTGGTGGCAGGGGGAAGGCGAGCAGTACTTC. This translates into CASSQDWWQGEGEQYF.

This sequence joins TRBV20-1 and TRBJ2-5; 9 positions match TRBD1. The J call may be incorrect, as the DNA end agrees better with TRBJ2-7. Germline CDR1 is DFQATT and CDR2 is SNEGSKA (reference sequence). This CDR3 has 12 residues. CDR3 in amino acids: CSANRQGGEQYF. The CDR3 bases are TGCAGTGCTAACAGACAGGGGGGCGAGCAGTACTTC.

Here the CDR3 DNA reads TGCAGTGCTAGAGATGCCGGGGGGCCTTACGAGCAGTTCTTC. This gives the protein CSARDAGGPYEQFF. The chain employs TRBV20-1 and TRBJ2-1; maybe TRBD2 (7 bases). The CDR3 has 14 residues. The V gene's germline CDR1 is DFQATT and CDR2 SNEGSKA (reference sequence). V was cut by 0 bases and J by 10 bases, with 16 bases left in between.

This clonotype was recorded a few times. The chain employs TRBV7-2 and TRBJ2-5, with 9 positions matching TRBD1. With the DNA end fitting TRBJ2-7 better, the J assignment may be wrong. The CDR3 has 15 amino acids. The V gene's germline CDR1 is SGHTA and CDR2 FQGNSA. The CDR3: CASSLNRGPDFEQYF. CDR3 coding DNA: TGTGCCAGCAGCTTAAACAGGGGGCCGGACTTCGAGCAGTACTTC.

The gene calls are TRBV6-2 or TRBV6-3 and TRBJ2-5; TRBD2 might be the D (6 bases). The V gene lost 2 bases and the J gene lost 3 bases, with 10 bases spanning the gap. Germline assignment: CDR1 MNHEY and CDR2 SVGEGT. This CDR3 is built from 14 residues. The CDR3 region has the DNA TGTGCCAGCAGTTACGGGGGACTTAAAGAGACCCAGTACTTC. This translates into CASSYGGLKETQYF.

The V call is TRBV6-1, the J call TRBJ1-2, with no clear D. The germline V gene encodes CDR1 MNHNS and CDR2 SASEGT. The CDR3 has 13 residues. V lost 3 bases and J 8 bases, leaving 13 bases between the germline ends. CDR3 region: CASSDAGRGGYTF. The CDR3 DNA reads TGTGCCAGCAGTGATGCGGGCCGGGGAGGCTACACCTTC.

V is TRBV6-5 and J is TRBJ2-7; D might be TRBD2 (5 bases). The CDR3 totals 14 residues. V gave up 2 bases and J gave up 3 bases, with 11 bases separating them. Germline V gene lookup returns CDR1 MNHEY and CDR2 SVGAGI. In DNA form, the CDR3 reads TGTGCCAGCAGTTACGAGCGGCAGTACTACGAGCAGTACTTC. Encoded protein: CASSYERQYYEQYF.

The CDR3 region is CSARNPGSAMRNEQFF. In nucleotides, the CDR3 is TGCAGTGCTAGAAACCCGGGATCCGCTATGAGGAATGAGCAGTTCTTC. This chain links TRBV20-1 with TRBJ2-1; the D gene is possibly TRBD2 (5 bases). Trimming left V 2 bases short and J 7 bases short, with 21 bases between. There are 16 residues in the CDR3. Looked up from germline, CDR1 is DFQATT and CDR2 is SNEGSKA (reference sequence).

This clonotype has a handful of counts. The J gene is TRBJ1-1, the V gene TRBV28, with a possible D match to TRBD1 (5 bases). Deletions cut 3 bases from V and 3 bases from J, with 14 bases between. CDR3 length: 15 amino acids. Germline-derived CDR1 and CDR2 are MDHEN and SYDVKM. The CDR3 bases are TGTGCCAGCAGTTTCCCCCCCCAGGGTGACACTGAAGCTTTCTTT. Translated: CASSFPPQGDTEAFF.

A word on this clonotype: One end of the junction fails to match germline, which may point to a read error. This chain links TRBV19 with TRBJ2-7; 7 nucleotides match TRBD1. The CDR3 sequence is 12 residues long. The germline CDR1 and CDR2 sequences are LNHDA and SQIVND (reference sequence). The CDR3 coding sequence is TGTGCCAGCGGGGACAGAGCTTACGCGCAGTACTTC. Translated: CASGDRAYAQYF.

The rearrangement joins TRBV11-1 to TRBJ2-1; TRBD2 agrees at 11 bases. This CDR3 comprises 16 residues. CDR1 is SGHAT and CDR2 is FQDESV in the germline V gene (reference sequence). V gave up 4 bases and J gave up 2 bases; unmatched junction bases: 4. The CDR3 region has the DNA TGTGCCAGCAGCTCCCCGGGACTAGCGGCCTACAATGAGCAGTTCTTC. This sequence encodes CASSSPGLAAYNEQFF.

This chain connects TRBV3-1 to TRBJ1-6; perhaps TRBD1 as D (6 bases). This CDR3 contains 14 residues. Trimming pared 1 base from V and 10 bases from J, leaving 11 bases between. Germline CDR1 LGHDT, CDR2 YNNKEL (reference sequence). The CDR3: CASSQAQGVSPLHF. The CDR3 DNA reads TGTGCCAGCAGCCAAGCACAGGGCGTGTCACCCCTCCACTTT.

This clonotype was counted a few times. This chain links TRBV12-3 or TRBV12-4 with TRBJ1-5; TRBD1 might be the D (5 bases). The CDR3 is 15 amino acids. V shed 6 bases and J shed 7 bases, with 19 bases lying between them. CDR3: CASSPGTPWGQPQHF. The CDR3 DNA reads TGTGCCAGCAGCCCCGGGACTCCTTGGGGGCAGCCCCAGCATTTT.

The table lists this clonotype with a few counts. The rearrangement uses TRBV29-1 and TRBJ1-1, with 8 bases that match TRBD1. V lost 6 bases and J lost 0; bases outside the gene matches: 3. CDR1 and CDR2 from the germline V gene are SQVTM and ANQGSEA. This CDR3 spans 13 amino acids. The CDR3 loop is CSVGQDLNTEAFF. In nucleotides, the CDR3 is TGCAGCGTGGGACAGGATTTGAACACTGAAGCTTTCTTT.

This clonotype appeared a few times. CDR3 sequence (DNA): TGCAGCGTTGAGAACGGGGTAGCGGCGCGGGATGAGCAGTTCTTC. It encodes CSVENGVAARDEQFF. The chain couples TRBV29-1 to TRBJ2-1, with D maybe TRBD2 (6 bases). Germline CDR1 and CDR2: SQVTM and ANQGSEA. Between the trimmed V and J ends, which lost 3 bases and 8 bases, there was a span of 20 bases. This CDR3 has 15 amino acids.

The chain is built from TRBV6-1 and TRBJ2-3, with D unclear. Trimming removed 6 bases from V and 4 bases from J, with 23 bases in between. This CDR3 is 17 amino acids long. Germline-derived CDR1 and CDR2 are MNHNS and SASEGT. CDR3 in DNA: TGTGCCAGCAGCCACCGATCCCCCCACGCACCTCCAGATACGCAGTATTTT. Translation gives CASSHRSPHAPPDTQYF.